The 10 T cell receptor beta chains below were found in one sample sequenced in a study of T cell repertoires in aging, cancer and after chemotherapy. Amplification of TCR beta used genomic DNA extracted from peripheral blood. TRB rearrangements spanning V, D and J were amplified using mixed TRB-A/B primers. TCRdb ran MiXCR on the multiplex PCR reads and lists one entry per CDR3 protein. The sample has roughly 4,700 distinct CDR3 sequences; around half are singletons. The sequenced sample was blood. Source of these receptors: a human donor in good health.

This chain connects TRBV12-3 or TRBV12-4 to TRBJ2-3; 11 positions agree with TRBD1. Germline trimming cut 6 bases from V and 1 base from J; bases unmatched to any gene: 6. CDR3 size: 16 residues. CDR3 DNA: TGTGCCAGCAGCCCCGGGACAGGGGGAGGCACAGATACGCAGTATTTT. Its protein product is CASSPGTGGGTDTQYF.

In its sample, this clonotype was seen a few times. This chain uses TRBV7-9 with TRBJ2-1; 14 bases are shared with TRBD2. This CDR3 has 15 residues. The ends lost 5 bases at V and 6 bases at J; junction bases unmatched: 3. Germline CDR1 reads SEHNR; CDR2 reads FQNEAQ (reference sequence). The CDR3 loop is CASSHGLAGGNEQFF. CDR3 nucleotides: TGTGCCAGCAGCCACGGACTAGCGGGAGGCAATGAGCAGTTCTTC.

This clonotype was recorded a few times. V gene TRBV15 combines with J gene TRBJ2-2, with D maybe TRBD2 (6 bases). The CDR3 totals 16 residues. The V gene lost 5 bases and the J gene lost 0 bases, with 13 bases spanning the gap. Germline loops: CDR1 LNHNV, CDR2 YYDKDF (reference sequence). The CDR3 DNA follows: TGTGCCACCAGCGGTGGGGGACTGACGAACACCGGGGAGCTGTTTTTT. Translated: CATSGGGLTNTGELFF.

This clonotype has more than one count but fewer than ten. The J gene is TRBJ2-5, the V gene TRBV6-5; D gene unclear. The CDR3 totals 11 residues. Trimming removed 2 bases at V and 13 bases at J, with 11 bases between. Germline CDR1 MNHEY, CDR2 SVGAGI. This chain's CDR3 is CASSYPHPLYF. The CDR3 DNA is TGTGCCAGCAGTTACCCACACCCTCTGTACTTC.

The chain joins TRBV5-5 to TRBJ2-3; unclear D gene. Germline assignment: CDR1 SGHKS and CDR2 YYEKEE (reference sequence). This CDR3 has 14 amino acids. Trimming removed 0 bases from V and 2 bases from J, with 7 bases in between. DNA of the CDR3: TGTGCCAGCAGCTTGGCCAGGAACACAGATACGCAGTATTTT. Its protein product is CASSLARNTDTQYF. Variable domain in full (rest from reference TRBV5-5 and TRBJ2-3): DAGVTQSPTHLIKTRGQQVTLRCSPISGHKSVSWYQQVLGQGPQFIFQYYEKEERGRGNFPDRFSARQFPNYSSELNVNALLLGDSALYLCASSLARNTDTQYFGPGTRLTVL.

A few counts support this clonotype. The CDR3 is CASTLDSPDTQYF. In nucleotides, the CDR3 is TGTGCCAGCACCCTGGACAGTCCAGATACGCAGTATTTT. The J gene is TRBJ2-3, the V gene TRBV6-5; weak D call: TRBD1 (6 bases). Germline-derived CDR1 and CDR2 are MNHEY and SVGAGI. The V gene lost 7 bases and the J gene lost 4 bases, with 12 bases spanning the gap. This CDR3 region has 13 residues.

The rearrangement uses TRBV6-5 and TRBJ2-6; D call uncertain. This CDR3 contains 13 residues. Germline values: CDR1 MNHEY, CDR2 SVGAGI. Trimming pared 2 bases from V and 5 bases from J, leaving 4 bases between. In DNA form, the CDR3 reads TGTGCCAGCAGTTACACGAGGGCCAACGTCCTGACTTTC. Protein product: CASSYTRANVLTF.

This rearrangement joins TRBV19 to TRBJ2-7; TRBD2 agrees at 8 bases. There are 17 residues in the CDR3. The V gene end was trimmed by 5 bases and the J gene end by 0 bases; junction bases not matched to a gene: 12. The germline V gene encodes CDR1 LNHDA and CDR2 SQIVND (reference sequence). CDR3 residues: CASSRPNGRGSSYEQYF. The CDR3 nucleotides read TGTGCCAGTAGTCGACCTAACGGGAGGGGCAGCTCCTACGAGCAGTACTTC.

The rearrangement links TRBV24-1 to TRBJ2-7, with 7 positions matching TRBD1. Germline trimming cut 3 bases from V and 7 bases from J; bases unmatched to any gene: 5. Germline lookup yields CDR1 KGHDR and CDR2 SFDVKD. This CDR3 spans 13 amino acids. The CDR3 DNA follows: TGTGCCACCAGTGATGAAAAGACAGGGGAGCAGTACTTC. Its protein is CATSDEKTGEQYF.

This clonotype was detected a few times. The rearrangement uses TRBV19 and TRBJ2-7; weak D call: TRBD1 (5 bases). CDR3 size: 14 residues. CDR1 and CDR2 from the germline V gene are LNHDA and SQIVND (reference sequence). V was shortened by 5 bases and J by 3 bases, with 14 bases between the two germline ends. The CDR3 bases are TGTGCCAGTAGTGGTCAGGGCTCGGGCTACGAGCAGTACTTC. This gives the protein CASSGQGSGYEQYF.